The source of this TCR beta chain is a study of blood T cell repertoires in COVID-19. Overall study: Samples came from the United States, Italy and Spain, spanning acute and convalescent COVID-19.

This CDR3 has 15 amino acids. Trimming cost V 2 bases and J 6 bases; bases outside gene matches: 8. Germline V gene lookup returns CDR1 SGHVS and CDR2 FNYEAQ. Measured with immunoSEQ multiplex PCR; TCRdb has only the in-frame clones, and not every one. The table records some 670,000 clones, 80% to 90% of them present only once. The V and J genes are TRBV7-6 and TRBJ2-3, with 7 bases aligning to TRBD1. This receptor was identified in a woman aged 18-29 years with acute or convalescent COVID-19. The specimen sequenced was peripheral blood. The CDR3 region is CASSLRGGAPDTQYF. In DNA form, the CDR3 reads TGTGCCAGCAGCTTACGAGGGGGCGCCCCGGATACGCAGTATTTT.